The entry below describes one T cell receptor (beta chain). The antigen is not known. Clones were sequenced by immunoSEQ multiplex PCR, and TCRdb holds only the in-frame ones, with some missing. The sample carries about 86,000 clones, around nine tenths recorded once. This record comes from a study of T cell responses to AZD1222 COVID-19 vaccine. Study observations and caveats: Researchers report vaccine-associated CD4 TCRs spanning spike, with dominance at 160-218 and 743-854. Unmutated regions of variants are reportedly targeted by nearly half of spike-specific TCRs.

CDR3 length: 18 amino acids. V lost 5 bases, J lost 1 base, and 5 bases stayed unmatched. The germline V gene encodes CDR1 SGHNT and CDR2 YENEEA. The clonotype was recovered from an adult in good health. The rearrangement links TRBV11-3 to TRBJ2-2; 15 bases align to TRBD2. The source was peripheral blood, collected on day 0 of AZD1222 vaccination. CDR3 in amino acids: CASSPSGLAGGNTGELFF. In DNA, the CDR3 is TGTGCCAGCAGCCCTTCGGGACTAGCGGGAGGGAACACCGGGGAGCTGTTTTTT.